A single sample gave rise to the 32 T cell receptor beta chains below, sequenced in a study of Tregs in tolerant kidney transplant recipients. Generated by immunoSEQ multiplex PCR, the TCRdb table keeps only in-frame clones and is missing some. This table has under 95,000 clones, approximately 90% appearing once. The sample consisted of Tregs from blood, taken before the transplant. These receptor sequences come from a human donor who received a combined kidney and bone marrow transplant.

V gene TRBV19 combines with J gene TRBJ2-2, with no clear D. There are 14 residues in the CDR3. Germline lookup yields CDR1 LNHDA and CDR2 SQIVND (reference sequence). Trimming shortened V by 4 bases and J by 2 bases, and 8 bases separated the two germline ends. The CDR3 nucleotides read TGTGCCAGTAGTAAGGGCCCAAACACCGGGGAGCTGTTTTTT. The encoded protein is CASSKGPNTGELFF.

The CDR3 nucleotides read TGTGCCAGCAGCTTAGCGGGAGAGGGGGAGCTGTTTTTT. Translating it yields CASSLAGEGELFF. V is TRBV11-2 and J is TRBJ2-2; tentatively, D is TRBD2 (6 bases). This CDR3 is built from 13 residues. Germline V lookup: CDR1 SGHAT, CDR2 FQNNGV. V shed 1 base and J shed 8 bases, with 8 bases lying between them.

This chain connects TRBV5-1 to TRBJ2-5, with a possible D match to TRBD2 (5 bases). The J call is doubtful: the DNA matches TRBJ2-7 better. The CDR3 length is 14 residues. Germline CDR1 is SGHRS and CDR2 is YFSETQ. The CDR3 DNA reads TGCGCCAGCAGCTGGAGGACCGCAGCCTACGAGCAGTACTTC. Protein sequence: CASSWRTAAYEQYF.

This chain's CDR3 is CASSFEKNTEAFF. The CDR3 DNA sequence: TGTGCCAGCAGCTTTGAGAAGAACACTGAAGCTTTCTTT. The V and J genes are TRBV11-3 and TRBJ1-1, with no clear D. The CDR3 runs 13 residues. Trimming removed 3 bases from V and 1 base from J, with 6 bases in between. Looked up from germline, CDR1 is SGHNT and CDR2 is YENEEA.

V gene TRBV11-2 combines with J gene TRBJ1-2, with unresolved D. Trimming left V 2 bases short and J 6 bases short, with 10 bases between. The CDR3 contains 13 residues. Germline assignment: CDR1 SGHAT and CDR2 FQNNGV. The CDR3 sequence is CASSLNGFDGYTF. CDR3 nucleotides: TGTGCCAGCAGCTTAAACGGGTTTGATGGCTACACCTTC.

The V gene is TRBV18, the J gene TRBJ2-1; 9 nucleotides line up with TRBD2. J gave up 12 bases and V 3 bases, and 6 bases lay outside the gene matches. The CDR3 has 13 amino acids. Germline loops: CDR1 KGHSH, CDR2 LQKENI. The CDR3 DNA reads TGTGCCAGCTCACCCGCGACTAGCGGAGTGCAGTTCTTC. Amino acids: CASSPATSGVQFF.

Regarding this clone: Different DNA sequences within this sample yield the same CDR3. The V call is TRBV4-2, the J call TRBJ2-5; the D gene is possibly TRBD1 (6 bases). In germline, CDR1 is LGHNA, CDR2 YNFKEQ. The CDR3 length is 14 residues. The V end lost 0 bases, the J end lost 2 bases, and 7 bases lay between the germline ends. The CDR3 reads CASSQDRGQETQYF. As DNA, the CDR3 is TGTGCCAGCAGCCAAGATAGGGGGCAAGAGACCCAGTACTTC.

The chain couples TRBV7-9 to TRBJ2-7; 10 nucleotides match TRBD1. V lost 3 bases, J lost 6 bases, and 5 bases stayed unmatched. The CDR3 length is 14 residues. Germline values: CDR1 SEHNR, CDR2 FQNEAQ (reference sequence). The CDR3: CASSLGQGLSEQYF. CDR3 sequence (DNA): TGTGCCAGCAGCTTGGGACAGGGGCTCTCCGAGCAGTACTTC.

The chain employs TRBV6-5 and TRBJ2-7; 9 bases agree with TRBD1. Germline loops: CDR1 MNHEY, CDR2 SVGAGI. V dropped 4 bases and J dropped 0; count of bases not matched to a gene: 1. This CDR3 spans 14 amino acids. The CDR3, as DNA: TGTGCCAGCAGTTTGGACAGGGGCTCCTACGAGCAGTACTTC. Protein sequence: CASSLDRGSYEQYF.

The chain recombines TRBV6-6 with TRBJ1-2; tentatively, D is TRBD1 (6 bases). The CDR3 covers 13 residues. Trimming shortened V by 0 bases and J by 4 bases, and 6 bases separated the two germline ends. Germline lookup yields CDR1 MNHNY and CDR2 SVGAGI (reference sequence). The chain's CDR3 is CASSYSDSYGYTF. The CDR3 DNA follows: TGTGCCAGCAGTTACTCGGACAGCTATGGCTACACCTTC.

The chain has TRBV11-3 and TRBJ2-1; 8 bases map to TRBD1. Trimming at V came to 0 bases and at J to 6 bases, leaving 10 bases not matched to a gene. This CDR3 comprises 17 residues. Germline V gene lookup returns CDR1 SGHNT and CDR2 YENEEA. CDR3: CASSLEPGTGHLNEQFF. CDR3 nucleotide sequence: TGTGCCAGCAGCTTAGAACCCGGGACAGGTCATCTCAATGAGCAGTTCTTC.

The genes are TRBV19 and TRBJ1-5, with 9 bases fitting TRBD1. Germline CDR1 and CDR2: LNHDA and SQIVND (reference sequence). After removal of 4 bases from V and 0 bases from J, the junction contained 10 bases not matched to a gene. The length of the CDR3 is 18 residues. For the CDR3, the DNA is TGTGCCAGTAGTAGGACAGGGGCGCAAAGCTATAGCAATCAGCCCCAGCATTTT. This sequence encodes CASSRTGAQSYSNQPQHF.

With respect to this clone: Its ends do not fully match the called genes, so a read error is possible. The chain joins TRBV29-1 to TRBJ2-5; D is ambiguous. Germline lookup yields CDR1 SQVTM and CDR2 ANQGSEA. CDR3 length: 10 amino acids. The CDR3 protein is CSVKEETQYF. The CDR3 nucleotides read TGCAGCGTTAAAGAAGAGACCCAGTACTTC.

The chain has TRBV7-2 and TRBJ2-2; D perhaps matches TRBD1 (5 bases). The CDR3 loop spans 14 amino acids. Germline V gene lookup returns CDR1 SGHTA and CDR2 FQGNSA. V was cut by 4 bases and J by 5 bases, with 11 bases left in between. CDR3 DNA sequence: TGTGCCAGCAGCTCAATGGGGCTGACCGGGGAGCTGTTTTTT. This gives the protein CASSSMGLTGELFF.

V and J are TRBV28 and TRBJ1-4; the D gene is possibly TRBD1 (6 bases). In germline, CDR1 is MDHEN, CDR2 SYDVKM. V was shortened by 1 base and J by 6 bases, with 15 bases between the two germline ends. This CDR3 has 16 amino acids. CDR3 nucleotide sequence: TGTGCCAGCAGTTTATTCGATTTGGGGGGCGATGAAAAACTGTTTTTT. As protein: CASSLFDLGGDEKLFF.

This clone was seen only once. This chain connects TRBV29-1 to TRBJ2-1; D is unclear. Trimming took 6 bases from V and 0 from J, leaving 12 bases between them. Germline CDR1 and CDR2: SQVTM and ANQGSEA. The CDR3 is 14 amino acids. The CDR3 nucleotides read TGCAGCGTCCGGCTATCAAGCTCCTACAATGAGCAGTTCTTC. It specifies CSVRLSSSYNEQFF.

The V call is TRBV11-2, the J call TRBJ2-1; weak D call: TRBD1 (6 bases). CDR1 is SGHAT, CDR2 FQNNGV, per germline. The CDR3 runs to 14 residues. The V end was cut by 5 bases, the J end by 4 bases, with 12 bases between. The CDR3 protein is CASSPRQVYNEQFF. The CDR3 coding sequence is TGTGCCAGCAGCCCCAGACAGGTGTACAATGAGCAGTTCTTC.

V usage is TRBV7-3 and J usage is TRBJ2-2; possibly TRBD2 for D (7 bases). CDR1 and CDR2 from the germline V gene are SGHTA and FQGTGA. Trimming shortened V by 5 bases and J by 12 bases, and 13 bases separated the two germline ends. The CDR3 length is 12 residues. CDR3: CASSPGGAKLFF. CDR3 coding DNA: TGTGCCAGCAGCCCTGGGGGGGCGAAGCTGTTTTTT.

The genes are TRBV29-1 and TRBJ2-3, with 8 positions matching TRBD1. This CDR3 spans 14 amino acids. The trim removed 7 bases at V and 1 base at J, leaving 7 bases unmatched. CDR1 is SQVTM, CDR2 ANQGSEA, per germline. The CDR3 DNA follows: TGCAGCGCCACGGACAGGGCGGGCACAGATACGCAGTATTTT. Translating gives CSATDRAGTDTQYF.

The CDR3 DNA reads as TGTGCCAGCAGCCCGGAACCTGCTCGGGGCTATGGCTACACCTTC. It specifies CASSPEPARGYGYTF. J is TRBJ1-2 and V is TRBV5-5, with D hard to call. CDR3 size: 15 residues. Germline CDR1 and CDR2: SGHKS and YYEKEE (reference sequence). Trimming cost V 4 bases and J 4 bases, with 17 bases left between them.

The V gene is TRBV19, the J gene TRBJ1-4, with 10 bases that match TRBD1. The CDR3 runs 15 residues. Trimming at V came to 7 bases and at J to 7 bases, leaving 9 bases not matched to a gene. From germline, CDR1 is LNHDA and CDR2 SQIVND (reference sequence). CDR3 DNA: TGTGCCAGTACGAGGACAGGGGGTCCGGGTGAAAAACTGTTTTTT. This codes for CASTRTGGPGEKLFF.

This chain joins TRBV30 and TRBJ2-1, with 8 bases identical to TRBD1. CDR1 is GTSNPN and CDR2 is SVGIG in the germline V gene (reference sequence). This CDR3 is 13 amino acids long. The ends lost 4 bases at V and 2 bases at J; junction bases unmatched: 1. CDR3: CAWTRGPYNEQFF. The CDR3 coding sequence is TGTGCCTGGACCAGGGGGCCCTACAATGAGCAGTTCTTC.

The chain uses TRBV19 and TRBJ2-1; the D gene is possibly TRBD2 (6 bases). V was pared by 9 bases and J by 1 base, with 16 bases between. The CDR3 is made up of 15 amino acids. Germline assignment: CDR1 LNHDA and CDR2 SQIVND (reference sequence). The CDR3 region is CASAIAATSYNEQFF. DNA for the CDR3: TGTGCCAGCGCGATAGCGGCGACATCCTACAATGAGCAGTTCTTC.

The J gene is TRBJ2-5, the V gene TRBV28, with D perhaps TRBD1 or TRBD2 (5 bases each). The CDR3 loop spans 16 amino acids. Trimming cost V 5 bases and J 4 bases, with 20 bases left between them. Germline values: CDR1 MDHEN, CDR2 SYDVKM. The DNA for the CDR3 is TGTGCCAGCAGTATCTCCGGGACCCTTGAGGTAGAGACCCAGTACTTC. This translates into CASSISGTLEVETQYF. The full variable domain, with the rest looked up from reference TRBV28 and TRBJ2-5, is DVKVTQSSRYLVKRTGEKVFLECVQDMDHENMFWYRQDPGLGLRLIYFSYDVKMKEKGDIPEGYSVSREKKERFSLILESASTNQTSMYLCASSISGTLEVETQYFGPGTRLLVL.

The chain has TRBV19 and TRBJ2-6; D gene unclear. This CDR3 has 17 amino acids. V was shortened by 4 bases and J by 4 bases, with 17 bases between the two germline ends. Germline V gene data show CDR1 as LNHDA and CDR2 as SQIVND (reference sequence). For the CDR3, the DNA is TGTGCCAGTAGTACCTTGTCCCTAGGACCCGGGGCCAACGTCCTGACTTTC. This sequence encodes CASSTLSLGPGANVLTF.

The V gene is TRBV23-1, the J gene TRBJ2-5; D gene ambiguous. TRBV23-1 is filed as an ORF, its function uncertain. The ends were cut back, 3 bases at V and 1 base at J, with 12 bases in the middle. This CDR3 is built from 15 residues. The CDR3 sequence is CASSHKQKFQETQYF. DNA of the CDR3: TGCGCCAGCAGTCACAAACAGAAGTTCCAAGAGACCCAGTACTTC.

Comments on this clone: At one boundary the junction diverges from the germline segment, which might be a read error. The genes are TRBV2 and TRBJ2-7; 7 bases line up with TRBD1. The CDR3 loop spans 10 amino acids. CDR1 and CDR2 (germline): SNHLY, FYNNEI. The CDR3 loop reads CASIVTGDPF. Written as DNA, the CDR3 is TGTGCCAGCATCGTTACAGGGGATCCCTTC.

The chain employs TRBV29-1 and TRBJ1-1; D uncertain. V was cut by 0 bases and J by 6 bases, with 14 bases left in between. Germline V gene data show CDR1 as SQVTM and CDR2 as ANQGSEA. The CDR3 extends over 14 amino acids. The CDR3 DNA is TGCAGCGTTGAAGATCCGGGGAATCCTGCTGAAGCTTTCTTT. Translation: CSVEDPGNPAEAFF.

The rearrangement links TRBV19 to TRBJ2-1; 10 bases are shared with TRBD1. J gave up 5 bases and V 7 bases, and 5 bases lay outside the gene matches. The CDR3 sequence is 14 residues long. Germline CDR1 reads LNHDA; CDR2 reads SQIVND (reference sequence). The CDR3 sequence is CASTGGTGDNEQFF. CDR3 bases: TGTGCCAGTACCGGGGGGACAGGGGACAATGAGCAGTTCTTC.

The CDR3 is CASSLSGVAKNIQYF. The DNA of the CDR3 is TGTGCCAGCAGCTTGTCAGGGGTAGCCAAAAACATTCAGTACTTC. This rearrangement joins TRBV11-2 to TRBJ2-4; D perhaps matches TRBD1 (6 bases). CDR3 length: 15 residues. Trimming removed 3 bases at V and 0 bases at J, with 9 bases between. CDR1 and CDR2 from the germline V gene are SGHAT and FQNNGV.

The chain has TRBV28 and TRBJ2-7; 8 nucleotides match TRBD2. In germline, CDR1 is MDHEN, CDR2 SYDVKM. Trimming removed 5 bases from V and 5 bases from J; junction bases left unmatched: 11. The CDR3 covers 15 residues. The CDR3 bases are TGTGCCAGCAGTCCCCCGAGCGGGAGCATGGACGAGCAGTACTTC. Translation gives CASSPPSGSMDEQYF.

The chain couples TRBV7-9 to TRBJ1-5, with 8 positions matching TRBD1. The CDR3 is made up of 14 amino acids. The J segment lost 7 bases and the V segment lost 5 bases, leaving 7 bases of the junction unmatched. Germline V CDR1 and CDR2: SEHNR, FQNEAQ (reference sequence). CDR3 in amino acids: CASSPTGGQQPQHF. CDR3 sequence (DNA): TGTGCCAGCAGCCCTACAGGGGGTCAGCAGCCCCAGCATTTT.